This T cell receptor (beta chain) was profiled in a study of PD-1 blockade in classical Hodgkin lymphoma. Notes on the study in general: By C4D1, CD4+ diversity increased significantly, especially in complete responders. Complete responders matched newly diagnosed patients in baseline diversity. Reports described newly diagnosed patients as having lower baseline TCR diversity than healthy donors.

The time point denotes: cycle 4 day 1 (C4D1), after 6 weeks of nivolumab. In every patient, relapse followed autologous stem cell transplantation, while exposure to brentuximab vedotin differed. Investigators obtained CD8+ T cells from thawed PBMCs by magnetic negative selection. Complete response, partial response or progressive disease was each patient's best response. As regards this clone: The antigen is not known. Within the sample, other DNA sequences also encode this same CDR3.

The CDR3 sequence is 12 residues long. Germline V gives CDR1 MDHEN, CDR2 SYDVKM. With 3 bases removed from V and 1 base from J, the gap between germline ends came to 3 bases. TCRdb's copy holds only in-frame clones and misses some; the assay was immunoSEQ multiplex PCR. Found here are roughly 3,000 clones, about four fifths of them singletons; the top ten hold roughly a quarter. The TCR comes from a human donor with classical Hodgkin lymphoma. V usage is TRBV28 and J usage is TRBJ1-1, with D unresolved. The material sequenced was CD8+ T cells from blood, taken before the fourth cycle of nivolumab. The CDR3 nucleotides are TGTGCCAGCAGTTTCAGGAACACTGAAGCTTTCTTT. As protein: CASSFRNTEAFF. Together with reference TRBV28 and TRBJ1-1, the CDR3 gives the full variable domain: DVKVTQSSRYLVKRTGEKVFLECVQDMDHENMFWYRQDPGLGLRLIYFSYDVKMKEKGDIPEGYSVSREKKERFSLILESASTNQTSMYLCASSFRNTEAFFGQGTRLTVV.